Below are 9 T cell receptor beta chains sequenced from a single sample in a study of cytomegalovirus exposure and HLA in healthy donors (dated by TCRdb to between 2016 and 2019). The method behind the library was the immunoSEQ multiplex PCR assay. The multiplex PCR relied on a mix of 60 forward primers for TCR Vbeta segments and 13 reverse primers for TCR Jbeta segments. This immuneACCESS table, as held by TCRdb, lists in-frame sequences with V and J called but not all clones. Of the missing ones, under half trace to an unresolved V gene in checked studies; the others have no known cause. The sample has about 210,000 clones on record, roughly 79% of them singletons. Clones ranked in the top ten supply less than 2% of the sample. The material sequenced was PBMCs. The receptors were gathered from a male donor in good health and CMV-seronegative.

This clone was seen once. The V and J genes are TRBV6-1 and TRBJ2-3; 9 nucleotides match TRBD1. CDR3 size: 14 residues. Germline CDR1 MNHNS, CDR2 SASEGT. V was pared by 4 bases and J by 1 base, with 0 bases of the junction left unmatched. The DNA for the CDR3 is TGTGCCAGCAGTGGGACAGGGGGCACAGATACGCAGTATTTT. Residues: CASSGTGGTDTQYF.

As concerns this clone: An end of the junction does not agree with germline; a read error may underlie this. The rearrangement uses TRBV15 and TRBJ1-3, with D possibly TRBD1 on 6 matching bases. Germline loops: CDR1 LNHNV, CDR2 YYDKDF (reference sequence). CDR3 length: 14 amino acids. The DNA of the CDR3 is TGTGCCACCAGCAGAGAGGCGGTCGGAGGACAGAGGGATTTT. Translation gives CATSREAVGGQRDF.

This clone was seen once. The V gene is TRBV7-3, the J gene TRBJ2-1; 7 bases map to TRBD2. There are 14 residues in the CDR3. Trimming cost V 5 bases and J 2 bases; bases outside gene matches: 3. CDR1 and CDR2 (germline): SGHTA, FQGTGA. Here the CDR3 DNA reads TGTGCCAGCAGCCCAAGCGGGACCTACAATGAGCAGTTCTTC. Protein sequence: CASSPSGTYNEQFF.

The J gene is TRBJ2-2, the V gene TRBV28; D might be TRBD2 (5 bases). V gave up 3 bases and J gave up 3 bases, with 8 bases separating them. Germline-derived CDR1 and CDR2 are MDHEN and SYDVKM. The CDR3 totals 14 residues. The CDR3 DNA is TGTGCCAGCAGTTTCCCGAGGGACACCGGGGAGCTGTTTTTT. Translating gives CASSFPRDTGELFF.

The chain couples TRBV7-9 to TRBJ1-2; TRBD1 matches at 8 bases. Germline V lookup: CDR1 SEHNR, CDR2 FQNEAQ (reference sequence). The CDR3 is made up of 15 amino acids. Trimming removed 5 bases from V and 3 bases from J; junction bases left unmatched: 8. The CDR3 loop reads CASSHIGTGHYGYTF. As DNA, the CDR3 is TGTGCCAGCAGCCACATAGGGACAGGCCACTATGGCTACACCTTC.

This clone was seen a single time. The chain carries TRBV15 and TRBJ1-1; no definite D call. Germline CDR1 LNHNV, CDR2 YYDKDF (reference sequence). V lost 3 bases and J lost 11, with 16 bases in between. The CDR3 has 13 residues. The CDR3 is CATSSDRSSDAFF. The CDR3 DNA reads TGTGCCACCAGCAGTGATAGGTCTAGTGACGCTTTCTTT.

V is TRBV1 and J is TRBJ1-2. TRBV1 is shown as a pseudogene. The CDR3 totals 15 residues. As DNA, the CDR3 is TGCACCAGAGGGTGGGAGGCTCTAATGGACTATGGCTACACCTTC. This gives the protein CTRGWEALMDYGYTF.

The CDR3 loop is CASSPSYSGSQSGANVLTF. The CDR3 DNA sequence: TGTGCCAGCTCACCATCTTATTCAGGGTCCCAATCTGGGGCCAACGTCCTGACTTTC. The V and J genes are TRBV18 and TRBJ2-6, with a weak D call TRBD1 (5 bases). This CDR3 spans 19 amino acids. Trimming shortened V by 2 bases and J by 1 base, and 18 bases separated the two germline ends. The germline gives CDR1 KGHSH, CDR2 LQKENI.

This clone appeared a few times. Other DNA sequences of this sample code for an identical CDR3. The CDR3 here is CASSPTANTEAFF. As DNA, the CDR3 is TGTGCCAGCTCGCCCACAGCGAACACTGAAGCTTTCTTT. The genes are TRBV18 and TRBJ1-1; D is uncertain. Trimming left V 6 bases short and J 1 base short, with 9 bases between. The CDR3 sequence is 13 residues long. CDR1 is KGHSH and CDR2 is LQKENI in the germline V gene.